This T cell receptor (beta chain) is from a study of tumor-infiltrating lymphocytes in glioblastoma multiforme. Overall study findings and caveats: No surface-marker sorting into functional T cell subtypes was done.

TCRB libraries came from RNA via three nested multiplex PCR rounds. TCRdb independently ran MiXCR on the multiplex PCR reads; one entry per CDR3 protein. This sample has 15,000 to 20,000 distinct CDR3 sequences, with 55% to 70% found just once. The germline V gene encodes CDR1 SGHAT and CDR2 FQNNGV. The CDR3 is 14 residues long. As for this clonotype: Its antigen is as yet unknown. With a much larger clone just one base away, this may be a read error.

This TCR derives from a male donor with glioblastoma. The chain combines TRBV11-2 with TRBJ2-1, with D possibly matching TRBD2 (5 bases). Source material: peripheral blood. Written as DNA, the CDR3 is TGTGCCGGCAGCTTGAGCGGAGTTTACAATGAGCAGTTCTTC. Translation gives CAGSLSGVYNEQFF.